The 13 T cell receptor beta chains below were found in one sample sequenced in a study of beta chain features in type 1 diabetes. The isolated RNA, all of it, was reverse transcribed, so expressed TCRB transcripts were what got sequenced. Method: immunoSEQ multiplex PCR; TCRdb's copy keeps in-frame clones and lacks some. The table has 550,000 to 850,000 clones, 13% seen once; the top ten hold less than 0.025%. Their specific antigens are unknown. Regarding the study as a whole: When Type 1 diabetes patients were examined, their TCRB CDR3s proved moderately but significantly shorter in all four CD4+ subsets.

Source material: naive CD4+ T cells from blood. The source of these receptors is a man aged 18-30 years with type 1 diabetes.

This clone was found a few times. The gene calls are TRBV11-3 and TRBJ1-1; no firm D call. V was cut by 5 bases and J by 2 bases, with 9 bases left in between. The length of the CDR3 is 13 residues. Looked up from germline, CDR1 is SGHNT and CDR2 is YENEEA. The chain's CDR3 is CASSIGLNTEAFF. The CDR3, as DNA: TGTGCCAGCAGCATAGGGCTAAACACTGAAGCTTTCTTT.

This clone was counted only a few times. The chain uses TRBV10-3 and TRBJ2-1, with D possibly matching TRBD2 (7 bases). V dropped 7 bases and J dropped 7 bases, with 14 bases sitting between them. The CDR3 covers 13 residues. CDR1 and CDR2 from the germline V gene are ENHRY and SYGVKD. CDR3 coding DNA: TGTGCCATCATGTCGGGGGGCTGGAATGAGCAGTTCTTC. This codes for CAIMSGGWNEQFF.

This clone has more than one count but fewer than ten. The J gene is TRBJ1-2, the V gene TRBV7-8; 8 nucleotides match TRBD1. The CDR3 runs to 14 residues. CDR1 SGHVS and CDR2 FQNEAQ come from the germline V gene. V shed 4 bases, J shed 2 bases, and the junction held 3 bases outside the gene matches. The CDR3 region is CASSSGQGNYGYTF. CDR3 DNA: TGTGCCAGCAGCTCAGGACAGGGAAACTATGGCTACACCTTC.

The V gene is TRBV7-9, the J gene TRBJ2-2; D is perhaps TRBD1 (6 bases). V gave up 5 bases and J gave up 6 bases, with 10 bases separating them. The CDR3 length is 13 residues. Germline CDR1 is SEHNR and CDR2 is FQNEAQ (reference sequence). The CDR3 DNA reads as TGTGCCAGCAGCGAACAGGGATCCGGGGAGCTGTTTTTT. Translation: CASSEQGSGELFF.

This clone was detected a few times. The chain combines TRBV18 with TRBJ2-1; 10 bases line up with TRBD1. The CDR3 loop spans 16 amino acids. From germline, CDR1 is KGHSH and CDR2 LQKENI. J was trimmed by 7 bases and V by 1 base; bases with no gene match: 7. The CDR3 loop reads CASSPRQGALVNEQFF. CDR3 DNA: TGTGCCAGCTCACCACGACAGGGGGCGTTGGTGAATGAGCAGTTCTTC.

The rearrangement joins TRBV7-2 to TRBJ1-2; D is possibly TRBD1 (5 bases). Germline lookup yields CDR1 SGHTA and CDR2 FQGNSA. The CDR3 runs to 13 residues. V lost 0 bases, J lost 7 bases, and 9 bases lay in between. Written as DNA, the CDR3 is TGTGCCAGCAGCTTAGCGACAGTTCCTGGCTACACCTTC. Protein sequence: CASSLATVPGYTF. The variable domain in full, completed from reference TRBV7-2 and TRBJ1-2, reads GAGVSQSPSNKVTEKGKDVELRCDPISGHTALYWYRQSLGQGLEFLIYFQGNSAPDKSGLPSDRFSAERTGGSVSTLTIQRTQQEDSAVYLCASSLATVPGYTFGSGTRLTVV.

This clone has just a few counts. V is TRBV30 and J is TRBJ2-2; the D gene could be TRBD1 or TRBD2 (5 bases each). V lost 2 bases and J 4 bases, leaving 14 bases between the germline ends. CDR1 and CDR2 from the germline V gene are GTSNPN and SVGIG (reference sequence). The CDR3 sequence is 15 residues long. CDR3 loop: CAWSPRRGGTGELFF. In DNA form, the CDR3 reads TGTGCCTGGAGTCCTCGGCGTGGGGGCACCGGGGAGCTGTTTTTT.

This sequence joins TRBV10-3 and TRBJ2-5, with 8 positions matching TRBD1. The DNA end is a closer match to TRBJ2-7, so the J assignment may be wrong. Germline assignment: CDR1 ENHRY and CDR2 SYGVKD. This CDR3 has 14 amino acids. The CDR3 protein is CAIRPGTGGYEQYF. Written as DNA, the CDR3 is TGTGCCATCCGACCCGGGACAGGTGGCTACGAGCAGTACTTC.

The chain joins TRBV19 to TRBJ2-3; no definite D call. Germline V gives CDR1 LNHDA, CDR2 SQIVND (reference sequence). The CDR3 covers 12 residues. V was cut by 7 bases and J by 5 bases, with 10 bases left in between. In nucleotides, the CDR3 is TGTGCCAGTACCCTCGGTGGAGATACGCAGTATTTT. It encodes CASTLGGDTQYF.

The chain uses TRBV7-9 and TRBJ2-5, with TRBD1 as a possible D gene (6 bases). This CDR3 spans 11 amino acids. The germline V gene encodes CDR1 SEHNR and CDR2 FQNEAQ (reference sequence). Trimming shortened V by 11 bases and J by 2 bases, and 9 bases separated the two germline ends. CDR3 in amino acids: CAGGSQETQYF. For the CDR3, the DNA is TGTGCCGGGGGCTCGCAAGAGACCCAGTACTTC. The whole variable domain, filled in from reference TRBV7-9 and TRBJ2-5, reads DTGVSQNPRHKITKRGQNVTFRCDPISEHNRLYWYRQTLGQGPEFLTYFQNEAQLEKSRLLSDRFSAERPKGSFSTLEIQRTEQGDSAMYLCAGGSQETQYFGPGTRLLVL.

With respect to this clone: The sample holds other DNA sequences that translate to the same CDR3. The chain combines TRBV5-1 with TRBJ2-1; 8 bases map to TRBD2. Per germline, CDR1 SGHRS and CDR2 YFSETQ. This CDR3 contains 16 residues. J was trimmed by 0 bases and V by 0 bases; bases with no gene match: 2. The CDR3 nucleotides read TGCGCCAGCAGCTTGGTAGCGGGAAGCTCCTACAATGAGCAGTTCTTC. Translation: CASSLVAGSSYNEQFF.

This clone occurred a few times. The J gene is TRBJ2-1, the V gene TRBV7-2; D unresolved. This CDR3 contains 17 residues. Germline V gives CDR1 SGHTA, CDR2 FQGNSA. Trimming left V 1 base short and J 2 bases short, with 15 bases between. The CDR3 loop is CASSLDSKDRAYNEQFF. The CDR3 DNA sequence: TGTGCCAGCAGCTTAGATTCAAAGGATAGGGCCTACAATGAGCAGTTCTTC.

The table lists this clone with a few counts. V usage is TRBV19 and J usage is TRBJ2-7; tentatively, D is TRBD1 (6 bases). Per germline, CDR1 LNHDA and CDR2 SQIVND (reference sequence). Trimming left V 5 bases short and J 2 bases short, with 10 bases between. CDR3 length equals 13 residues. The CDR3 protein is CASSVGDTYEQYF. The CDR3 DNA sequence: TGTGCCAGTAGTGTTGGGGACACCTACGAGCAGTACTTC.